The 23 T cell receptor beta chains listed next were all sequenced from one sample in a study of blood T cell repertoires in COVID-19. Sequencing used immunoSEQ multiplex PCR; TCRdb keeps in-frame clones, though not all of them. The sample contains some 320,000 clones, roughly nine tenths of which appear only once. Sequencing was done on a sample of PBMCs or T cells enriched from blood (not recorded which). These TCRs come from a man aged 55 to 70 who had recovered from COVID-19.

The V and J genes are TRBV4-2 and TRBJ2-6, with TRBD2 matching over 8 bases. The germline CDR1 and CDR2 sequences are LGHNA and YNFKEQ. After removal of 5 bases from V and 1 base from J, the junction contained 10 bases not matched to a gene. The CDR3 contains 18 residues. The DNA for the CDR3 is TGTGCCAGCAGCTTAAACGCGGGGGGTAGTTCTGGGGCCAACGTCCTGACTTTC. Translating gives CASSLNAGGSSGANVLTF.

The chain employs TRBV3-1 (or the pseudogene TRBV3-2) and TRBJ1-3; possible D gene TRBD1, 6 bases. Trimming shortened V by 8 bases and J by 0 bases, and 14 bases separated the two germline ends. CDR3 size: 15 residues. Germline lookup yields CDR1 LGHDT and CDR2 YNNKEL (reference sequence). The CDR3 reads CASGLGTHSGNTIYF. CDR3 bases: TGTGCCAGCGGATTAGGGACACACTCTGGAAACACCATATATTTT.

The chain combines TRBV5-1 with TRBJ2-5, with D tentatively TRBD1 (6 bases). V dropped 0 bases and J dropped 1 base, with 10 bases sitting between them. Germline V CDR1 and CDR2: SGHRS, YFSETQ. The CDR3 consists of 15 residues. In DNA, the CDR3 is TGCGCCAGCAGCTTGGGGACAGCCAGCCAAGAGACCCAGTACTTC. Residues: CASSLGTASQETQYF.

V gene TRBV6-1 combines with J gene TRBJ2-7, with D possibly matching TRBD2 (6 bases). CDR3 size: 13 residues. V lost 2 bases and J lost 5, with 10 bases in between. Germline CDR1 MNHNS, CDR2 SASEGT. CDR3 amino acids: CASSETRGNEQYF. The DNA for the CDR3 is TGTGCCAGCAGTGAAACCCGGGGGAACGAGCAGTACTTC.

This clone was counted once. This sequence joins TRBV3-1 (or the pseudogene TRBV3-2) and TRBJ2-2, with 7 bases fitting TRBD2. The V gene's germline CDR1 is LGHDT and CDR2 YNNKEL (reference sequence). Germline trimming cut 0 bases from V and 9 bases from J; bases unmatched to any gene: 10. The CDR3 sequence is 16 residues long. The chain's CDR3 is CASSQEPPGRDRELFF. The CDR3 DNA is TGTGCCAGCAGCCAAGAGCCCCCGGGGAGGGATCGGGAGCTGTTTTTT.

The chain is built from TRBV5-4 and TRBJ2-2; 10 bases line up with TRBD2. The CDR3 has 16 residues. V lost 0 bases and J lost 4; bases outside the gene matches: 3. The germline CDR1 and CDR2 sequences are SGHNT and YYREEE (reference sequence). The CDR3 DNA sequence: TGTGCCAGCAGCTTGGGGTCTAGCGGGAGCACCGGGGAGCTGTTTTTT. It is translated as CASSLGSSGSTGELFF.

The rearrangement links TRBV6-1 to TRBJ2-3, with 14 bases that match TRBD2. CDR3 length equals 23 residues. Looked up from germline, CDR1 is MNHNS and CDR2 is SASEGT. V shed 1 base, J shed 0 bases, and the junction held 18 bases outside the gene matches. Written as DNA, the CDR3 is TGTGCCAGCAGTGAAGGGACTAGCGGGAGGAACTCGTATTACACGGCTAGCACAGATACGCAGTATTTT. Translated, it gives CASSEGTSGRNSYYTASTDTQYF.

V is TRBV20-1 and J is TRBJ2-7; the D gene is possibly TRBD1 (5 bases). V was pared by 6 bases and J by 7 bases, with 13 bases between. CDR1 is DFQATT, CDR2 SNEGSKA, per germline (reference sequence). The CDR3 is 11 amino acids. The CDR3 bases are TGCAGTGCGGCCCAGGCAGGGGAGCAGTACTTC. This sequence encodes CSAAQAGEQYF.

V usage is TRBV7-6 and J usage is TRBJ2-5; D may be TRBD2 (5 bases). The CDR3 contains 15 residues. CDR1 is SGHVS, CDR2 FNYEAQ, per germline. V was shortened by 0 bases and J by 7 bases, with 15 bases between the two germline ends. In DNA, the CDR3 is TGTGCCAGCAGCTTAGCTCTCAGCGCCGCGGGGACCCAGTACTTC. Translation: CASSLALSAAGTQYF.

V gene TRBV7-6 combines with J gene TRBJ2-2; 10 bases align to TRBD1. Germline V gene sequence: CDR1 SGHVS, CDR2 FNYEAQ. The CDR3 loop spans 15 amino acids. V shed 1 base and J 7 bases; nucleotides not matched to a gene: 3. This chain's CDR3 is CASSLGDRGVGELFF. The CDR3 DNA sequence: TGTGCCAGCAGCTTAGGGGACAGGGGTGTCGGGGAGCTGTTTTTT.

Written as DNA, the CDR3 is TGTGCCAGCAGTGCTATGGGACAGGGACACAATCAGCCCCAGCATTTT. Translating it yields CASSAMGQGHNQPQHF. The chain is built from TRBV2 and TRBJ1-5, with 9 bases fitting TRBD1. The V segment lost 4 bases and the J segment 3 bases; nucleotides outside the gene matches: 7. Germline V gives CDR1 SNHLY, CDR2 FYNNEI. This CDR3 is built from 16 residues.

This clone was seen just once. The J gene is TRBJ1-4, the V gene TRBV9; a weak D match, TRBD1 (5 bases). With 3 bases removed from V and 7 bases from J, the gap between germline ends came to 13 bases. CDR3 length: 14 residues. The germline V gene encodes CDR1 SGDLS and CDR2 YYNGEE. CDR3 sequence (DNA): TGTGCCAGCAGCGCGACTCAGGGAGGTGAAAAACTGTTTTTT. As protein: CASSATQGGEKLFF.

This clone was detected once. The chain combines TRBV6-5 with TRBJ2-5; possible D gene TRBD1, 6 bases. Germline V gives CDR1 MNHEY, CDR2 SVGAGI. V was shortened by 3 bases and J by 5 bases, with 16 bases between the two germline ends. The CDR3 sequence is 15 residues long. CDR3 DNA sequence: TGTGCCAGCAGTTATGGGCGTTGGGGGCGGGAGACCCAGTACTTC. Its protein product is CASSYGRWGRETQYF.

The chain combines TRBV6-5 with TRBJ2-7; 10 bases line up with TRBD1. Germline V gene lookup returns CDR1 MNHEY and CDR2 SVGAGI. V lost 7 bases to trimming and J lost 6 bases; unmatched junction nucleotides: 12. The CDR3 contains 15 residues. The DNA of the CDR3 is TGTGCCAGCACTACATGGGACAGGGGAAATAGCGAGCAGTACTTC. Protein sequence: CASTTWDRGNSEQYF.

The chain employs TRBV7-9 and TRBJ2-5; tentatively, D is TRBD2 (5 bases). Per germline, CDR1 SEHNR and CDR2 FQNEAQ (reference sequence). V gave up 5 bases and J gave up 5 bases, with 12 bases separating them. The CDR3 is made up of 13 amino acids. The CDR3 loop is CASSPGVEETQYF. Written as DNA, the CDR3 is TGTGCCAGCAGCCCCGGGGTTGAGGAGACCCAGTACTTC.

The chain recombines TRBV6-9 with TRBJ2-7; 8 bases are shared with TRBD1. This CDR3 has 15 amino acids. Looked up from germline, CDR1 is MNHGY and CDR2 is SVAAGI. After removal of 6 bases from V and 6 bases from J, the junction contained 13 bases not matched to a gene. The CDR3, as DNA: TGTGCCAGCAGCCTACTAGTGGCAGGGGGCTGCGAGCAGTACTTC. Translated, it gives CASSLLVAGGCEQYF.

This rearrangement joins TRBV19 to TRBJ1-2; D gene unclear. The CDR3 contains 13 residues. V gave up 8 bases and J gave up 4 bases, with 14 bases separating them. Germline CDR1 and CDR2: LNHDA and SQIVND (reference sequence). The CDR3, as DNA: TGTGCCAGTGGTGGTCCGGGATCCTATGGCTACACCTTC. Translation: CASGGPGSYGYTF.

This chain joins TRBV25-1 and TRBJ2-3, with 9 bases that match TRBD1. Germline V gives CDR1 MGHDK, CDR2 SYGVNS. The CDR3 runs to 16 residues. Trimming at V came to 1 base and at J to 4 bases, leaving 6 bases not matched to a gene. The CDR3 sequence is CASSESGTGSPDTQYF. CDR3 coding DNA: TGTGCCAGCAGTGAATCTGGGACAGGGTCCCCAGATACGCAGTATTTT.

This clone was seen a handful of times. The chain couples TRBV7-9 to TRBJ2-2; a weak D match, TRBD1 (6 bases). Trimming cost V 5 bases and J 3 bases, with 10 bases left between them. The CDR3 sequence is 14 residues long. CDR1 is SEHNR, CDR2 FQNEAQ, per germline (reference sequence). CDR3 in DNA: TGTGCCAGCAGCCTAGGACAGCACACCGGGGAGCTGTTTTTT. It yields the protein CASSLGQHTGELFF.

The V and J genes are TRBV18 and TRBJ1-1; D remains ambiguous. The V gene's germline CDR1 is KGHSH and CDR2 LQKENI. V was pared by 2 bases and J by 1 base, with 11 bases between. The CDR3 is 15 amino acids. The CDR3 coding sequence is TGTGCCAGCTCACCATCCCCTGGAGCGAACACTGAAGCTTTCTTT. The encoded protein is CASSPSPGANTEAFF.

This sequence joins TRBV6-1 and TRBJ2-5; 7 bases align to TRBD1. The J segment lost 0 bases and the V segment lost 2 bases, leaving 9 bases of the junction unmatched. The CDR3 runs to 17 residues. Germline CDR1 is MNHNS and CDR2 is SASEGT. The CDR3 DNA is TGTGCCAGCAGTGAAAGGGGGCCACCTTCGTACCAAGAGACCCAGTACTTC. Protein product: CASSERGPPSYQETQYF.

This sequence joins TRBV6-4 and TRBJ2-1; D is perhaps TRBD1 (5 bases). This CDR3 spans 14 amino acids. From germline, CDR1 is MRHNA and CDR2 SNTAGT. Deletions cut 3 bases from V and 4 bases from J, with 10 bases between. CDR3 DNA: TGTGCCAGCAGTGAATCGGCAGGGTACAATGAGCAGTTCTTC. It encodes CASSESAGYNEQFF.

This clone was detected only a few times. The rearrangement links TRBV6-5 to TRBJ2-7; 9 bases align to TRBD2. The trim removed 6 bases at V and 3 bases at J, leaving 6 bases unmatched. The length of the CDR3 is 14 residues. The germline V gene has CDR1 MNHEY and CDR2 SVGAGI. Here the CDR3 reads CASRTSGRNYEQYF. The CDR3 nucleotides read TGTGCCAGCAGGACGAGCGGGAGGAACTACGAGCAGTACTTC.